Included here is one T cell receptor beta chain sequence, with context. Distinct nucleotide sequences in the sample also encode this CDR3. This sample was taken from a study of T cell responses to AZD1222 COVID-19 vaccine. Profiling relied on immunoSEQ multiplex PCR, and the TCRdb table lists in-frame clones only, not all of them. The sample records over 120,000 clones, 90% to 95% being singletons. Germline lookup yields CDR1 LGHDT and CDR2 YNNKEL (reference sequence). The CDR3 has 12 amino acids. V was trimmed by 4 bases and J by 0 bases, leaving 1 base between them. The rearrangement uses TRBV3-1 (or the pseudogene TRBV3-2) and TRBJ1-3; no clear D gene. The sample was peripheral blood, taken on day 0 of AZD1222 vaccination. The clonotype was recovered from an adult in good health. The CDR3, as DNA: TGTGCCAGCAGCCCCTCTGGAAACACCATATATTTT. It specifies CASSPSGNTIYF.